Following are 24 T cell receptor beta chains from one sample sequenced in a study of CD4+ T cells in melanoma. Libraries were prepared by immunoSEQ multiplex PCR; TCRdb keeps only in-frame clonotypes and omits some of them. Among some 6,000 clones listed, 55% to 75% were seen once. Material for sequencing was cells from a culture (not recorded whether cultured in vitro). The receptors come from a human donor with melanoma.

The chain joins TRBV10-3 to TRBJ1-1; D gene unclear. The germline CDR1 and CDR2 sequences are ENHRY and SYGVKD. CDR3 length: 15 residues. Trimming took 6 bases from V and 2 from J, leaving 16 bases between them. The CDR3: CAISPDQTINTEAFF. CDR3 coding DNA: TGTGCCATCAGCCCCGATCAAACCATCAACACTGAAGCTTTCTTT.

Within the sample, this clone is medium-sized (0.01 to 0.1%). The chain joins TRBV7-8 to TRBJ2-7; possibly TRBD1 for D (5 bases). The length of the CDR3 is 13 residues. The V gene's germline CDR1 is SGHVS and CDR2 FQNEAQ. V was cut by 2 bases and J by 3 bases, with 8 bases left in between. The CDR3 loop reads CASSLQGFYEQYF. CDR3 in DNA: TGTGCCAGCAGCTTACAGGGATTCTACGAGCAGTACTTC.

This clone is termed medium-sized. This rearrangement joins TRBV29-1 to TRBJ1-2; D might be TRBD1 (6 bases). The CDR3 has 14 amino acids. Trimming removed 4 bases at V and 3 bases at J, with 15 bases between. CDR1 SQVTM and CDR2 ANQGSEA come from the germline V gene. In nucleotides, the CDR3 is TGCAGCGTTGTCTTAACAGGGTTGGACTATGGCTACACCTTC. Protein sequence: CSVVLTGLDYGYTF. The full variable domain, its missing parts supplied by reference TRBV29-1 and TRBJ1-2, is SAVISQKPSRDICQRGTSLTIQCQVDSQVTMMFWYRQQPGQSLTLIATANQGSEATYESGFVIDKFPISRPNLTFSTLTVSNMSPEDSSIYLCSVVLTGLDYGYTFGSGTRLTVV.

The rearrangement links TRBV9 to TRBJ2-7; maybe TRBD1 (6 bases). Trimming removed 0 bases from V and 7 bases from J, with 14 bases in between. CDR3 length equals 14 residues. Germline V CDR1 and CDR2: SGDLS, YYNGEE. Here the CDR3 reads CASSVAQGASEQYF. The CDR3 DNA reads TGTGCCAGCAGCGTAGCACAGGGAGCATCAGAGCAGTACTTC.

The V gene is TRBV13, the J gene TRBJ2-7; perhaps TRBD1 as D (6 bases). The CDR3 length is 14 residues. Germline V gene sequence: CDR1 PRHDT, CDR2 FYEKMQ (reference sequence). Trimming shortened V by 5 bases and J by 5 bases, and 16 bases separated the two germline ends. CDR3 in amino acids: CASSHGRGSDEQYF. The CDR3 DNA sequence: TGTGCCAGCAGCCACGGCAGGGGCTCGGACGAGCAGTACTTC.

The V gene is TRBV10-1, the J gene TRBJ1-4, with unresolved D. There are 14 residues in the CDR3. The V end was cut by 3 bases, the J end by 7 bases, with 12 bases between. Germline V CDR1 and CDR2: WNHNN, SYGVQD (reference sequence). The CDR3 DNA follows: TGCGCCAGCAGTGATGGAGCGGGTTTTGAAAAACTGTTTTTT. Protein sequence: CASSDGAGFEKLFF.

This rearrangement joins TRBV2 to TRBJ1-5; D is perhaps TRBD1 (5 bases). Trimming stripped 4 bases from V and 10 bases from J, with 14 bases between. This CDR3 contains 13 residues. Germline loops: CDR1 SNHLY, CDR2 FYNNEI. In DNA form, the CDR3 reads TGTGCCAGCAGTGGCCAAGTTAGGGACCCCCAGCATTTT. It translates to CASSGQVRDPQHF. The variable domain in full, completed from reference TRBV2 and TRBJ1-5, reads EPEVTQTPSHQVTQMGQEVILRCVPISNHLYFYWYRQILGQKVEFLVSFYNNEISEKSEIFDDQFSVERPDGSNFTLKIRSTKLEDSAMYFCASSGQVRDPQHFGDGTRLSIL.

This clone was seen only a few times. DNA for the CDR3: TGCAGCGTTGATATGGGACAGGGTAGCACAGATACGCAGTATTTT. It translates to CSVDMGQGSTDTQYF. This sequence joins TRBV29-1 and TRBJ2-3, with 9 nucleotides matching TRBD1. The CDR3 sequence is 15 residues long. J gave up 0 bases and V 3 bases, and 4 bases lay outside the gene matches. Per germline, CDR1 SQVTM and CDR2 ANQGSEA.

This clone was seen a few times. CDR3 in DNA: TGTGCCAGCAGCTTAGATGGCAGGGGAGAGCAGTACTTC. This encodes CASSLDGRGEQYF. V is TRBV7-8 and J is TRBJ2-7; D possibly corresponds to TRBD1 (6 bases). Germline assignment: CDR1 SGHVS and CDR2 FQNEAQ. This CDR3 has 13 amino acids. Trimming removed 1 base at V and 7 bases at J, with 11 bases between.

This rearrangement joins TRBV7-2 to TRBJ1-5, with 7 nucleotides matching TRBD1. The CDR3 loop spans 16 amino acids. V was pared by 3 bases and J by 0 bases, with 5 bases of the junction left unmatched. Germline lookup yields CDR1 SGHTA and CDR2 FQGNSA. The chain's CDR3 is CASSFNRGGSNQPQHF. The CDR3 nucleotides are TGTGCCAGCAGCTTTAACAGGGGTGGTAGCAATCAGCCCCAGCATTTT. The complete variable domain, with remaining parts taken from reference TRBV7-2 and TRBJ1-5, reads GAGVSQSPSNKVTEKGKDVELRCDPISGHTALYWYRQSLGQGLEFLIYFQGNSAPDKSGLPSDRFSAERTGGSVSTLTIQRTQQEDSAVYLCASSFNRGGSNQPQHFGDGTRLSIL.

The chain carries TRBV30 and TRBJ2-2, with TRBD1 matching over 7 bases. This CDR3 has 17 residues. Per germline, CDR1 GTSNPN and CDR2 SVGIG (reference sequence). V lost 4 bases and J lost 4; bases outside the gene matches: 15. Here the CDR3 DNA reads TGTGCCTGGACAGGCCTTACAGGGGAAGGAGTCACCGGGGAGCTGTTTTTT. Residues: CAWTGLTGEGVTGELFF.

The rearrangement links TRBV6-5 to TRBJ1-3; D ambiguous. CDR1 is MNHEY, CDR2 SVGAGI, per germline. The CDR3 is made up of 13 amino acids. Between the trimmed V and J ends, which lost 2 bases and 2 bases, there was a span of 4 bases. The CDR3 DNA reads TGTGCCAGCAGTTACAAACCTGGAAACACCATATATTTT. It specifies CASSYKPGNTIYF.

The rearrangement joins TRBV4-1 to TRBJ2-3; D is uncertain. V lost 3 bases and J 3 bases, leaving 19 bases between the germline ends. Germline loops: CDR1 MGHRA, CDR2 YSYEKL. The CDR3 runs to 17 residues. In nucleotides, the CDR3 is TGCGCCAGCAGCCACCCCCACCATGGCACGGAGACAGATACGCAGTATTTT. Protein sequence: CASSHPHHGTETDTQYF.

The chain links TRBV2 to TRBJ1-4; perhaps TRBD1 as D (5 bases). Trimming took off 6 bases at V and 8 bases at J, with 16 bases between the two ends. Germline V gene lookup returns CDR1 SNHLY and CDR2 FYNNEI. The CDR3 totals 14 residues. The CDR3 nucleotides read TGTGCCAGCAGCAGACAGCTAACTGGAGAAAAACTGTTTTTT. Translating it yields CASSRQLTGEKLFF.

This clone has only one observation. The V gene is TRBV30, the J gene TRBJ1-2; 9 bases are shared with TRBD1. Germline CDR1 reads GTSNPN; CDR2 reads SVGIG (reference sequence). V lost 4 bases and J lost 4; bases outside the gene matches: 7. There are 14 residues in the CDR3. The CDR3 loop is CAWTTGGSVYGYTF. The CDR3 nucleotides are TGTGCCTGGACGACAGGGGGTTCTGTCTATGGCTACACCTTC.

This rearrangement joins TRBV7-2 to TRBJ2-5, with 7 positions matching TRBD1. The length of the CDR3 is 15 residues. V shed 8 bases and J 5 bases; nucleotides not matched to a gene: 14. Per germline, CDR1 SGHTA and CDR2 FQGNSA. CDR3 in amino acids: CASARGQGSQETQYF. The CDR3 nucleotides are TGTGCCAGCGCGAGGGGGCAGGGGAGCCAGGAGACCCAGTACTTC. The whole variable domain, remainder taken from reference TRBV7-2 and TRBJ2-5, is GAGVSQSPSNKVTEKGKDVELRCDPISGHTALYWYRQSLGQGLEFLIYFQGNSAPDKSGLPSDRFSAERTGGSVSTLTIQRTQQEDSAVYLCASARGQGSQETQYFGPGTRLLVL.

This clone showed up just once. Here the CDR3 reads CASSSRGDEQFF. The CDR3, as DNA: TGTGCCAGCAGCTCGCGGGGTGATGAGCAGTTCTTC. The chain employs TRBV7-6 and TRBJ2-1; D perhaps matches TRBD2 (6 bases). Germline V gives CDR1 SGHVS, CDR2 FNYEAQ. The CDR3 consists of 12 residues. Trimming cost V 4 bases and J 8 bases, with 9 bases left between them.

In this sample, this clone turned up a few times. V is TRBV10-3 and J is TRBJ1-1; D perhaps matches TRBD1 (5 bases). Germline-derived CDR1 and CDR2 are ENHRY and SYGVKD. The CDR3 runs 15 residues. The V and J ends lost 4 bases and 3 bases respectively, with 15 bases between them. For the CDR3, the DNA is TGTGCCATCAGTGTTGGGGCGACAGCATACACTGAAGCTTTCTTT. It yields the protein CAISVGATAYTEAFF.

This chain uses TRBV18 with TRBJ1-4; TRBD1 agrees at 10 bases. This CDR3 is 15 amino acids long. V trimming: 3 bases; J trimming: 11 bases; junction bases outside the gene matches: 9. The V gene's germline CDR1 is KGHSH and CDR2 LQKENI. CDR3: CASSPSATGGEKLFF. Here the CDR3 DNA reads TGTGCCAGCTCACCCTCCGCGACAGGGGGCGAGAAACTGTTTTTT.

This chain uses TRBV7-3 with TRBJ2-2; tentatively, D is TRBD2 (5 bases). In germline, CDR1 is SGHTA, CDR2 FQGTGA. CDR3 length equals 13 residues. Trimming removed 8 bases at V and 3 bases at J, with 10 bases between. The CDR3 loop is CASRGTYTGELFF. The CDR3 bases are TGTGCCAGCCGGGGAACTTACACCGGGGAGCTGTTTTTT.

V and J are TRBV5-1 and TRBJ1-1; a weak D match, TRBD1 (6 bases). Germline V gene sequence: CDR1 SGHRS, CDR2 YFSETQ. The CDR3 is 14 residues long. With 4 bases removed from V and 5 bases from J, the gap between germline ends came to 15 bases. CDR3 sequence: CASSAEGVYTEAFF. CDR3 nucleotides: TGCGCCAGCAGCGCAGAGGGGGTTTATACTGAAGCTTTCTTT.

The V and J genes are TRBV9 and TRBJ2-2; D remains ambiguous. Trimming took 0 bases from V and 8 from J, leaving 5 bases between them. CDR3 size: 12 residues. Germline assignment: CDR1 SGDLS and CDR2 YYNGEE. CDR3 sequence: CASSVVKGELFF. The CDR3 coding sequence is TGTGCCAGCAGCGTAGTTAAAGGGGAGCTGTTTTTT.

This rearrangement joins TRBV20-1 to TRBJ2-7, with 10 bases fitting TRBD1. The V segment lost 3 bases and the J segment 4 bases; nucleotides outside the gene matches: 21. Per germline, CDR1 DFQATT and CDR2 SNEGSKA (reference sequence). The CDR3 has 19 residues. The CDR3 DNA follows: TGCAGTGCTAGTGATAAATATCCGCCTGTCGGGACAGGGGTGTACGAGCAGTACTTC. Its translation is CSASDKYPPVGTGVYEQYF.

There are a few counts of this clone. V is TRBV3-1 (or the pseudogene TRBV3-2) and J is TRBJ2-7, with 8 nucleotides matching TRBD1. The CDR3 is 17 residues long. Germline V CDR1 and CDR2: LGHDT, YNNKEL (reference sequence). J gave up 2 bases and V 4 bases, and 13 bases lay outside the gene matches. The CDR3 DNA reads as TGTGCCAGCAGCCCCTCACCCCCAGGGGGCGCCCCCTACGAGCAGTACTTC. Its protein product is CASSPSPPGGAPYEQYF.